These T cell receptor beta chains were read from a single sample in a study of OX40 agonist ivuxolimab in advanced cancers. The protocol was immunoSEQ multiplex PCR, while the TCRdb copy is restricted to in-frame clones and leaves out a portion. The table records over 30,000 clones, around 82% of them present only once. Material: CD4+ or CD8+ T cells sorted from blood, obtained in a trial of the OX40 agonist ivuxolimab. These receptors came from an adult with an advanced solid tumor such as melanoma, head and neck, liver or kidney cancer. CDR3s include the opening cysteine and the closing phenylalanine or tryptophan. The order of the fields is clone size, V gene, J gene, D gene, CDR3 protein, CDR3 DNA. The D gene is left open where the match is weak. Part of the rows lack a size; the others show once, few, many or a class for expanded clones.

abundance: .; v_gene: TRBV9; j_gene: TRBJ2-5; d_gene: TRBD2; CDR3aa: CASSVGPGGTSGGRNF; CDR3nt: TGTGCCAGCAGCGTTGGACCCGGAGGTACTAGCGGGGGAAGGAACTTC
abundance: .; v_gene: TRBV4-3; j_gene: TRBJ1-2; d_gene: .; CDR3aa: CASTPLQGRYYTF; CDR3nt: TGCGCCAGCACGCCCCTACAGGGAAGATACTACACCTTC
abundance: .; v_gene: TRBV6-5; j_gene: TRBJ1-4; d_gene: .; CDR3aa: CASRGAEATNEKLFF; CDR3nt: TGTGCCAGCAGGGGGGCGGAGGCAACTAATGAAAAACTGTTTTTT
abundance: few; v_gene: TRBV7-9; j_gene: TRBJ1-1; d_gene: .; CDR3aa: CATSISRGLGNTEAFF; CDR3nt: TGTGCCACTAGCATAAGTAGGGGCTTGGGGAACACTGAAGCTTTCTTT
abundance: .; v_gene: TRBV7-9; j_gene: TRBJ1-4; d_gene: .; CDR3aa: CASSLWPNEKLFF; CDR3nt: TGTGCCAGCAGCTTGTGGCCGAATGAAAAACTGTTTTTT
abundance: .; v_gene: TRBV18; j_gene: TRBJ1-6; d_gene: .; CDR3aa: CASSRDIASNSPLHF; CDR3nt: TGTGCCAGCTCACGAGACATCGCGAGTAATTCACCCCTCCACTTT
abundance: .; v_gene: TRBV5-6; j_gene: TRBJ1-2; d_gene: .; CDR3aa: CASSLPGFYYGYTF; CDR3nt: TGTGCCAGCAGCTTGCCCGGGTTTTATTACGGCTACACCTTC
abundance: .; v_gene: TRBV19; j_gene: TRBJ2-5; d_gene: .; CDR3aa: CASSQARAGGTQYF; CDR3nt: TGTGCCAGTAGTCAGGCCCGGGCTGGGGGGACCCAGTACTTC
abundance: .; v_gene: TRBV25-1; j_gene: TRBJ1-4; d_gene: .; CDR3aa: CASRGQNEKLFF; CDR3nt: TGTGCCAGCAGAGGACAGAATGAAAAACTGTTTTTT
abundance: .; v_gene: TRBV27; j_gene: TRBJ2-2; d_gene: .; CDR3aa: CASSYPTDGNGELFF; CDR3nt: TGTGCCAGCAGTTACCCCACCGACGGGAACGGGGAGCTGTTTTTT
abundance: .; v_gene: TRBV18; j_gene: TRBJ2-5; d_gene: TRBD1; CDR3aa: CASSRGPEETQYF; CDR3nt: TGTGCCAGCTCAAGGGGGCCAGAAGAGACCCAGTACTTC
abundance: .; v_gene: TRBV30; j_gene: TRBJ2-3; d_gene: .; CDR3aa: CAWSAGSGDTQYF; CDR3nt: TGTGCCTGGAGCGCTGGTTCAGGGGATACGCAGTATTTT
abundance: .; v_gene: TRBV20-1; j_gene: TRBJ1-2; d_gene: .; CDR3aa: CSARAYYGYTF; CDR3nt: TGCAGTGCTAGGGCCTACTATGGCTACACCTTC
abundance: .; v_gene: TRBV19; j_gene: TRBJ1-1; d_gene: .; CDR3aa: CASSILSGSLMNTEAFF; CDR3nt: TGTGCCAGTAGTATTTTGAGTGGGAGCCTCATGAACACTGAAGCTTTCTTT
abundance: once; v_gene: TRBV4-3; j_gene: TRBJ1-5; d_gene: .; CDR3aa: CASSQEYRGFRQPQHF; CDR3nt: TGCGCCAGCAGCCAAGAATACCGAGGATTCCGACAGCCCCAGCATTTT
abundance: .; v_gene: TRBV7-8; j_gene: TRBJ2-3; d_gene: TRBD1; CDR3aa: CASSDRGQGAGDTQYF; CDR3nt: TGTGCCAGCAGCGACAGGGGACAGGGGGCAGGAGATACGCAGTATTTT
abundance: .; v_gene: TRBV4-2; j_gene: TRBJ2-7; d_gene: .; CDR3aa: CASSLDSPSSYEQYF; CDR3nt: TGTGCCAGCAGCCTCGACAGCCCTAGCTCCTACGAGCAGTACTTC
abundance: .; v_gene: TRBV6-1; j_gene: TRBJ2-7; d_gene: TRBD1; CDR3aa: CASRTGGGNYEQYF; CDR3nt: TGTGCCAGCAGGACAGGGGGGGGTAACTACGAGCAGTACTTC
abundance: .; v_gene: TRBV18; j_gene: TRBJ1-4; d_gene: .; CDR3aa: CASSKNSATNEKLFF; CDR3nt: TGTGCCAGCTCCAAAAACAGTGCAACTAATGAAAAACTGTTTTTT
abundance: .; v_gene: TRBV14; j_gene: TRBJ2-5; d_gene: .; CDR3aa: CASSQDLIDAGRDQETQYF; CDR3nt: TGTGCCAGCAGCCAAGATCTCATCGACGCAGGAAGGGATCAAGAGACCCAGTACTTC
abundance: once; v_gene: TRBV19; j_gene: TRBJ1-2; d_gene: .; CDR3aa: CASSIVGRSNYGYTF; CDR3nt: TGTGCCAGTAGTATAGTCGGACGTTCTAACTATGGCTACACCTTC
abundance: few; v_gene: TRBV7-2; j_gene: TRBJ2-3; d_gene: .; CDR3aa: CASSLGQVPPDTQYF; CDR3nt: TGTGCCAGCAGCCTGGGCCAGGTACCTCCAGATACGCAGTATTTT
abundance: .; v_gene: TRBV6-4; j_gene: TRBJ2-1; d_gene: .; CDR3aa: CASSDSEQGRGEQFF; CDR3nt: TGTGCCAGCAGTGACTCGGAACAGGGGAGGGGTGAGCAGTTCTTC
abundance: .; v_gene: TRBV19; j_gene: TRBJ2-1; d_gene: TRBD2; CDR3aa: CASSMDASGGAWYNEQFF; CDR3nt: TGTGCCAGTAGTATGGACGCTAGCGGGGGGGCCTGGTACAATGAGCAGTTCTTC
abundance: .; v_gene: TRBV6-5; j_gene: TRBJ2-7; d_gene: .; CDR3aa: CASSYAYEQYF; CDR3nt: TGTGCCAGCAGTTACGCCTACGAGCAGTACTTC
abundance: .; v_gene: TRBV10-1; j_gene: TRBJ2-3; d_gene: .; CDR3aa: CASSRGEITDTQYF; CDR3nt: TGCGCCAGCAGCCGCGGGGAGATCACAGATACGCAGTATTTT
abundance: .; v_gene: TRBV19; j_gene: TRBJ2-1; d_gene: .; CDR3aa: CASTGASGSYNEQFF; CDR3nt: TGTGCCAGCACGGGGGCTAGCGGCTCCTACAATGAGCAGTTCTTC
abundance: .; v_gene: TRBV5-6; j_gene: TRBJ2-7; d_gene: .; CDR3aa: CASSLTRTRFTAYEQYF; CDR3nt: TGTGCCAGCAGCTTGACTCGGACCAGGTTTACGGCCTACGAGCAGTACTTC
abundance: .; v_gene: TRBV6-5; j_gene: TRBJ2-7; d_gene: TRBD2; CDR3aa: CASTDLAGGYEQYF; CDR3nt: TGTGCCAGCACCGACCTAGCGGGGGGCTACGAGCAGTACTTC
abundance: .; v_gene: TRBV4-3; j_gene: TRBJ1-1; d_gene: TRBD1; CDR3aa: CASSPHRGVTNTEAFF; CDR3nt: TGCGCCAGCAGCCCCCACAGGGGCGTGACGAACACTGAAGCTTTCTTT
abundance: few; v_gene: TRBV19; j_gene: TRBJ1-6; d_gene: .; CDR3aa: CASSPRGAFNSPLHF; CDR3nt: TGTGCCAGTAGTCCAAGGGGGGCATTTAATTCACCCCTCCACTTT
abundance: .; v_gene: TRBV5-4; j_gene: TRBJ2-2; d_gene: .; CDR3aa: CASSQDSNTGELFF; CDR3nt: TGTGCCAGCAGTCAGGACAGCAACACCGGGGAGCTGTTTTTT
abundance: .; v_gene: TRBV7-2; j_gene: TRBJ2-5; d_gene: TRBD2; CDR3aa: CASSLGGGRETQYF; CDR3nt: TGTGCCAGCAGCTTAGGGGGGGGACGCGAGACCCAGTACTTC
abundance: .; v_gene: TRBV2; j_gene: TRBJ2-5; d_gene: .; CDR3aa: CASSTEQETQYF; CDR3nt: TGTGCCAGCAGTACAGAGCAAGAGACCCAGTACTTC
abundance: .; v_gene: TRBV6-1; j_gene: TRBJ1-2; d_gene: .; CDR3aa: CASSEDFSGVYGYTF; CDR3nt: TGTGCCAGCAGTGAAGATTTTTCAGGGGTATATGGCTACACCTTC
abundance: few; v_gene: TRBV9; j_gene: TRBJ1-2; d_gene: TRBD1; CDR3aa: CASSVAWGTGASYYGYTF; CDR3nt: TGTGCCAGCAGCGTAGCATGGGGGACAGGGGCTTCGTACTATGGCTACACCTTC
abundance: .; v_gene: TRBV5-5; j_gene: TRBJ2-3; d_gene: TRBD2; CDR3aa: CASSTRRLAGGTDTQYF; CDR3nt: TGTGCCAGCAGCACCCGGAGACTAGCGGGGGGCACAGATACGCAGTATTTT
abundance: .; v_gene: TRBV10-3; j_gene: TRBJ1-2; d_gene: TRBD1; CDR3aa: CAISEGRGNGDGYTF; CDR3nt: TGTGCCATCAGTGAAGGCAGGGGGAATGGTGATGGCTACACCTTC
abundance: .; v_gene: TRBV29-1; j_gene: TRBJ2-7; d_gene: .; CDR3aa: CSVTAGITYEQYF; CDR3nt: TGCAGCGTTACCGCAGGGATAACCTACGAGCAGTACTTC
abundance: .; v_gene: TRBV7-4; j_gene: TRBJ2-7; d_gene: .; CDR3aa: CASSLGGVRIRSYEQYF; CDR3nt: TGTGCCAGCAGCTTAGGGGGGGTCAGAATACGCTCCTACGAGCAGTACTTC
abundance: .; v_gene: TRBV27; j_gene: TRBJ1-2; d_gene: .; CDR3aa: CASSFQRFYGYTF; CDR3nt: TGTGCCAGCAGTTTTCAGCGCTTCTATGGCTACACCTTC
abundance: once; v_gene: TRBV2; j_gene: TRBJ2-2; d_gene: .; CDR3aa: CASSEQGLANTGELFF; CDR3nt: TGTGCCAGCAGTGAACAGGGTTTAGCGAACACCGGGGAGCTGTTTTTT
abundance: .; v_gene: TRBV6-1; j_gene: TRBJ2-7; d_gene: .; CDR3aa: CASITSGVRTSEQYF; CDR3nt: TGTGCCAGCATCACTTCAGGGGTCCGAACGAGCGAGCAGTACTTC
abundance: once; v_gene: TRBV5-1; j_gene: TRBJ1-1; d_gene: .; CDR3aa: CASSRLSQGTTEAFF; CDR3nt: TGCGCCAGCAGTCGGTTAAGCCAGGGGACCACTGAAGCTTTCTTT
abundance: few; v_gene: TRBV12-5; j_gene: TRBJ2-1; d_gene: .; CDR3aa: CASGLGEDNEQFF; CDR3nt: TGTGCTAGTGGTTTAGGAGAAGACAATGAGCAGTTCTTC
abundance: .; v_gene: TRBV7-2; j_gene: TRBJ2-3; d_gene: TRBD2; CDR3aa: CASSLGLAMGTDTQYF; CDR3nt: TGTGCCAGCAGCCTCGGACTAGCTATGGGCACAGATACGCAGTATTTT
abundance: .; v_gene: TRBV6-5; j_gene: TRBJ1-1; d_gene: .; CDR3aa: CASIKQGRAEAFF; CDR3nt: TGTGCCAGCATAAAACAGGGTAGGGCTGAAGCTTTCTTT
abundance: .; v_gene: TRBV5-4; j_gene: TRBJ2-7; d_gene: TRBD2; CDR3aa: CASSMGRGGEQYF; CDR3nt: TGTGCCAGCAGCATGGGGCGGGGGGGAGAGCAGTACTTC
abundance: few; v_gene: TRBV2; j_gene: TRBJ1-1; d_gene: .; CDR3aa: CASSLWMNTEAFF; CDR3nt: TGTGCCAGCAGTCTCTGGATGAACACTGAAGCTTTCTTT
abundance: .; v_gene: TRBV5-6; j_gene: TRBJ2-5; d_gene: TRBD2; CDR3aa: CASSKTSAGQETQYF; CDR3nt: TGTGCCAGCAGCAAGACTAGCGCGGGCCAAGAGACCCAGTACTTC
abundance: .; v_gene: TRBV30; j_gene: TRBJ2-7; d_gene: .; CDR3aa: CAWSPNYEQYF; CDR3nt: TGTGCCTGGAGTCCCAACTACGAGCAGTACTTC
abundance: .; v_gene: TRBV7-2; j_gene: TRBJ2-5; d_gene: .; CDR3aa: CASSLVPSQETQYF; CDR3nt: TGTGCCAGCAGCTTAGTACCCTCCCAAGAGACCCAGTACTTC
abundance: .; v_gene: TRBV5-1; j_gene: TRBJ2-1; d_gene: .; CDR3aa: CASSPIRHDNEQFF; CDR3nt: TGCGCCAGCAGCCCCATACGACACGACAATGAGCAGTTCTTC